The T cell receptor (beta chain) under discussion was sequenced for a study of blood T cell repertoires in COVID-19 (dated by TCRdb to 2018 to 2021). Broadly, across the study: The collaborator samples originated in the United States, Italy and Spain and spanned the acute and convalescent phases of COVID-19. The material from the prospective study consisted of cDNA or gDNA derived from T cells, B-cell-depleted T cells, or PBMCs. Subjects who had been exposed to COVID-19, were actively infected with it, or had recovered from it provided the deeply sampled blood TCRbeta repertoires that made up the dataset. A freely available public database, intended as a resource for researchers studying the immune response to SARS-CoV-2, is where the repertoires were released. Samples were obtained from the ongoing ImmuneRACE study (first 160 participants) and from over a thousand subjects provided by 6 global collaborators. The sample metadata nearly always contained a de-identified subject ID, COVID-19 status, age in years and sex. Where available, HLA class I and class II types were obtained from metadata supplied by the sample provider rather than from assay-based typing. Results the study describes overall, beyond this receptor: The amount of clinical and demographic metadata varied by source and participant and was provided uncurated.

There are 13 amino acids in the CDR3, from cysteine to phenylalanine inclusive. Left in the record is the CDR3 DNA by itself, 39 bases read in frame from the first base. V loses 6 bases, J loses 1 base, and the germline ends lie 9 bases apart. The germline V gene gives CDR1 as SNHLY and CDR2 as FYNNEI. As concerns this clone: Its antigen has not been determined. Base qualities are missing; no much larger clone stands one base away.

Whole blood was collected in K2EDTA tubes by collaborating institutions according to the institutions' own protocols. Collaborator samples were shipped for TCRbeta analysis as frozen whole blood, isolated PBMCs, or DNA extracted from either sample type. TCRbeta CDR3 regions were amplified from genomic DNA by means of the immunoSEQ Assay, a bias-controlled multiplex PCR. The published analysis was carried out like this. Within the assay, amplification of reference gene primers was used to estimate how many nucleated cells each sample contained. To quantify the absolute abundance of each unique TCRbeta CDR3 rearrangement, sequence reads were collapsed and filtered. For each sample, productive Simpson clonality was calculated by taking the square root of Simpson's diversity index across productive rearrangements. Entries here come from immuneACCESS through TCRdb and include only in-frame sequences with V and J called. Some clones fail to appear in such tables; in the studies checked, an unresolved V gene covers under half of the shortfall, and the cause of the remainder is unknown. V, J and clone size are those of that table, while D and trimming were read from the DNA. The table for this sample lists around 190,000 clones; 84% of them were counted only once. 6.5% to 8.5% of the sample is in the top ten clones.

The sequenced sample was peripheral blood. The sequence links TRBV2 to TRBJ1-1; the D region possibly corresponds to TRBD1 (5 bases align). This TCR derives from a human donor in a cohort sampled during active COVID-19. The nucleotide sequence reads TGTGCCAGCAGAGGGGATTCGAACACTGAAGCTTTCTTT. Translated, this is CASRGDSNTEAFF.